A selection of T cell receptor beta chains follows, all from one sample in a study of cytomegalovirus exposure and HLA in healthy donors. TCRdb's table, derived via immunoSEQ multiplex PCR, lists solely in-frame clones and lacks some. Of 100,000 to 150,000 clones detected, roughly 80% appear once; the ten largest clones hold 0.95% to 1.5%. The material sequenced was PBMCs. These receptors were taken from a girl aged 2 to 10 in good health and CMV-seronegative. Each CDR3 is given with its conserved first and last residue.

V: TRBV7-6; J: TRBJ2-1; CDR3: CASSLSGNEQFF
V: TRBV4-1; J: TRBJ2-7; CDR3: CASSQDRFGGQGFYEQYF
V: TRBV21-1; J: TRBJ1-4; CDR3: CASSKSSGACEKLFF
V: TRBV27; J: TRBJ2-7; CDR3: CATGQGAYEQYF
V: TRBV4-1; J: TRBJ2-1; CDR3: CASSQDRLAGTPGNEQFF
V: TRBV7-2; J: TRBJ2-7; CDR3: CASSSPPSGGNSLYF
V: TRBV2; J: TRBJ1-2; CDR3: CASSDDRADGYTF
V: TRBV27; J: TRBJ1-2; CDR3: CASSPLTGSGYGYTF
V: TRBV19; J: TRBJ2-3; CDR3: CASSSRDTSTDTQYF
V: TRBV28; J: TRBJ1-1; CDR3: CASSSLDRGTEAFF
V: TRBV7-9; J: TRBJ2-5; CDR3: CASSFESGRGIETQYF
V: TRBV19; J: TRBJ1-5; CDR3: CASSISAANQPQHF
V: TRBV5-6; J: TRBJ2-1; CDR3: CASSLRTGLYNEQFF
V: TRBV7-9; J: TRBJ2-2; CDR3: CASTYPGELFF
V: TRBV2; J: TRBJ2-2; CDR3: CASRSRSETGELFF
V: TRBV5-1; J: TRBJ2-1; CDR3: CASSSGTSGRVGEQFF
V: TRBV7-9; J: TRBJ2-7; CDR3: CASSLGAASYEQYF
V: TRBV7-9; J: TRBJ1-1; CDR3: CASSLRGGEAFF
V: TRBV6-5; J: TRBJ2-7; CDR3: CASSTLTGGHYEQYF
V: TRBV19; J: TRBJ1-2; CDR3: CASSIEAQGVNYGYTF
V: TRBV15; J: TRBJ2-3; CDR3: CATSRGDSYSTDTQYF
V: TRBV19; J: TRBJ2-2; CDR3: CASRFDSSRDTGELFF
V: TRBV7-3; J: TRBJ2-1; CDR3: CASSLRASGPIYEQFF
V: TRBV10-3; J: TRBJ2-5; CDR3: CAISEGTGGKQETQYF